This T cell receptor (beta chain) was obtained from a study of blood T cell repertoires in COVID-19. At the level of the study: Acute-phase and convalescent COVID-19 samples originated in the United States, Italy and Spain. PBMCs, B-cell-depleted T cells, or T cells were the source of the cDNA or gDNA that made up the material.

This CDR3 contains 14 residues. With 7 bases clipped from V and 5 bases from J, the junction kept 6 bases outside the gene matches. Germline lookup yields CDR1 SGHAT and CDR2 FQNNGV. In the authors' methods: Amplification of reference gene primers provided the estimated nucleated cell counts. Repertoires were generated with immunoSEQ multiplex PCR, while TCRdb's copy carries only in-frame clones and drops some. From that table come the V and J calls and clone size; the DNA was used to work out D and trimming. The sample lists about 30,000 clones; roughly 84% were seen once. V is TRBV11-2 and J is TRBJ2-7, with TRBD2 matching over 12 bases. The source is a human donor in a cohort sampled during active COVID-19. Sequencing input: peripheral blood. The CDR3 nucleotides read TGTGCCAGCACCCCGGGACTAGCGGGCCACGAGCAGTACTTC. Its protein is CASTPGLAGHEQYF.